One sample yielded the 14 T cell receptor beta chains listed below, sequenced in a study of long-term antiretroviral therapy in people with HIV. At survey level, the immunoSEQ assay was run in its v3.0 version. Sequencing was performed with immunoSEQ multiplex PCR; in TCRdb, only in-frame clones are kept and a portion is missing. The sample comprises roughly 16,000 clones, approximately 95% of which are singletons, and just over 1.4% rests with the top ten. The sequencing used unsorted PBMCs, collected 10 to 12 years after starting antiretroviral therapy. The receptors come from a man aged 25-40 years with HIV.

The chain is built from TRBV6-1 and TRBJ1-6; a possible D gene is TRBD1 (5 bases). V was cut by 4 bases and J by 9 bases, with 19 bases left in between. This CDR3 region has 16 residues. In germline, CDR1 is MNHNS, CDR2 SASEGT. CDR3 nucleotide sequence: TGTGCCAGCAGTGGTTCGCAGGGAAGGGTTAGTTCACCCCTCCACTTT. Encoded protein: CASSGSQGRVSSPLHF.

This chain joins TRBV28 and TRBJ1-2; weak D call: TRBD1 (5 bases). The CDR3 contains 15 residues. CDR1 is MDHEN, CDR2 SYDVKM, per germline. Trimming cost V 4 bases and J 6 bases, with 18 bases left between them. The CDR3 reads CASSSPGHLIDGYTF. The DNA for the CDR3 is TGTGCCAGCAGTTCCCCCGGACACCTCATCGATGGCTACACCTTC.

The chain combines TRBV5-6 with TRBJ1-5; D unresolved. V dropped 0 bases and J dropped 5 bases, with 3 bases sitting between them. Germline V gene sequence: CDR1 SGHDT, CDR2 YYEEEE. CDR3 length: 12 residues. Here the CDR3 reads CASSLVDQPQHF. The CDR3 nucleotides are TGTGCCAGCAGCTTGGTTGATCAGCCCCAGCATTTT.

The rearrangement links TRBV11-2 to TRBJ2-1, with 7 bases identical to TRBD2. The CDR3 spans 14 residues. In germline, CDR1 is SGHAT, CDR2 FQNNGV. The J segment lost 2 bases and the V segment lost 4 bases, leaving 2 bases of the junction unmatched. The CDR3 region has the DNA TGTGCCAGCAGCTCAGCGGGACCCTACAATGAGCAGTTCTTC. Translation gives CASSSAGPYNEQFF. The full variable domain, with the rest looked up from reference TRBV11-2 and TRBJ2-1, is EAGVAQSPRYKIIEKRQSVAFWCNPISGHATLYWYQQILGQGPKLLIQFQNNGVVDDSQLPKDRFSAERLKGVDSTLKIQPAKLEDSAVYLCASSSAGPYNEQFFGPGTRLTVL.

The count of this clone is one. The chain combines TRBV6-6 with TRBJ2-5; TRBD1 might be the D (5 bases). The J call may be faulty, since TRBJ2-7 better matches the DNA end. The CDR3 has 15 amino acids. Germline CDR1 MNHNY, CDR2 SVGAGI (reference sequence). The CDR3 sequence is CASSYAGMRGYEQYF. The CDR3 DNA reads TGTGCCAGCAGTTACGCAGGGATGCGAGGCTACGAGCAGTACTTC.

CDR3 sequence (DNA): TGCGCCAGCAGCTTCATCGGACAGGGGGCGAGCGAGCAGTACTTC. It translates to CASSFIGQGASEQYF. V and J are TRBV5-1 and TRBJ2-7; 11 bases fit TRBD1. The V and J ends lost 2 bases and 6 bases, in that order; junction bases with no gene match: 7. Germline V gene sequence: CDR1 SGHRS, CDR2 YFSETQ. The CDR3 is 15 residues long.

The chain employs TRBV5-1 and TRBJ2-2; 8 bases map to TRBD1. CDR3 size: 15 residues. The V segment lost 4 bases and the J segment 2 bases; nucleotides outside the gene matches: 4. CDR1 and CDR2 from the germline V gene are SGHRS and YFSETQ. The CDR3 here is CASSRGTGNTGELFF. In DNA, the CDR3 is TGCGCCAGCAGCCGAGGGACAGGAAACACCGGGGAGCTGTTTTTT.

The chain uses TRBV20-1 and TRBJ1-2; weak D call: TRBD1 (5 bases). The germline V gene encodes CDR1 DFQATT and CDR2 SNEGSKA (reference sequence). Trimming left V 2 bases short and J 7 bases short, with 8 bases between. The CDR3 is made up of 11 amino acids. CDR3 bases: TGCAGTGCTAGACAGGGCTCTGGCTACACCTTC. It yields the protein CSARQGSGYTF.

CDR3 sequence: CATYHSGNTGELFF. The CDR3 bases are TGCGCCACCTACCATAGCGGGAACACCGGGGAGCTGTTTTTT. The chain recombines TRBV5-1 with TRBJ2-2; weak D call: TRBD2 (6 bases). Trimming took off 9 bases at V and 1 base at J, with 13 bases between the two ends. This CDR3 is built from 14 residues. CDR1 is SGHRS, CDR2 YFSETQ, per germline.

The chain joins TRBV6-1 to TRBJ1-2; possible D gene TRBD1, 5 bases. The CDR3 is 12 amino acids. Germline V gene sequence: CDR1 MNHNS, CDR2 SASEGT. V was cut by 4 bases and J by 4 bases, with 7 bases left in between. As DNA, the CDR3 is TGTGCCAGCAGTGGTGGGGCCTATGGCTACACCTTC. This sequence encodes CASSGGAYGYTF.

The chain joins TRBV4-1 to TRBJ1-6; 8 bases line up with TRBD1. The CDR3 is 16 residues long. With 1 base clipped from V and 7 bases from J, the junction kept 6 bases outside the gene matches. Germline loops: CDR1 MGHRA, CDR2 YSYEKL. The CDR3: CASSQGLRDRNSPLHF. DNA of the CDR3: TGCGCCAGCAGCCAAGGGCTCCGGGACAGGAATTCACCCCTCCACTTT.

CDR3 sequence reads: CASSSTLYGYTF. The CDR3 bases are TGTGCCAGCAGTTCTACCCTCTATGGCTACACCTTC. The chain uses TRBV28 and TRBJ1-2; D gene unclear. The V gene's germline CDR1 is MDHEN and CDR2 SYDVKM. This CDR3 spans 12 amino acids. V shed 4 bases and J shed 4 bases, with 7 bases lying between them.

The V gene is TRBV2, the J gene TRBJ1-5; a weak D match, TRBD1 (6 bases). The CDR3 spans 14 residues. The ends were cut back, 5 bases at V and 2 bases at J, with 10 bases in the middle. From germline, CDR1 is SNHLY and CDR2 FYNNEI. CDR3 nucleotide sequence: TGTGCCAGCAGTAGCAGGGGTGGCAATCAGCCCCAGCATTTT. Amino acid sequence: CASSSRGGNQPQHF.

By share, this clone counts as large. The rearrangement joins TRBV5-1 to TRBJ2-3, with D maybe TRBD1 (6 bases). Between the trimmed V and J ends, which lost 1 base and 2 bases, there was a span of 17 bases. The CDR3 sequence is 17 residues long. Per germline, CDR1 SGHRS and CDR2 YFSETQ. The CDR3 DNA follows: TGCGCCAGCAGCTTGTTAGGTGAAGAGGGACACACAGATACGCAGTATTTT. Residues: CASSLLGEEGHTDTQYF.